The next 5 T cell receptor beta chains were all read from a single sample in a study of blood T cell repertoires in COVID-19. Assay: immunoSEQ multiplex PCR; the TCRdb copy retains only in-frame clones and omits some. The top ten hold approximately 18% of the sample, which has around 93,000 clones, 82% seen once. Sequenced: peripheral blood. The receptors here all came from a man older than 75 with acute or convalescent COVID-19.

The CDR3 loop reads CASSPRSGGEQYF. The CDR3 DNA is TGTGCCAGCTCACCAAGGTCCGGAGGGGAGCAGTACTTC. The chain combines TRBV18 with TRBJ2-7; TRBD2 is a possible D gene (6 bases). Germline V gene lookup returns CDR1 KGHSH and CDR2 LQKENI. V shed 2 bases and J shed 7 bases, with 12 bases lying between them. The CDR3 covers 13 residues. Full variable domain (outside the CDR3, taken from reference TRBV18 and TRBJ2-7): NAGVMQNPRHLVRRRGQEARLRCSPMKGHSHVYWYRQLPEEGLKFMVYLQKENIIDESGMPKERFSAEFPKEGPSILRIQQVVRGDSAAYFCASSPRSGGEQYFGPGTRLTVT.

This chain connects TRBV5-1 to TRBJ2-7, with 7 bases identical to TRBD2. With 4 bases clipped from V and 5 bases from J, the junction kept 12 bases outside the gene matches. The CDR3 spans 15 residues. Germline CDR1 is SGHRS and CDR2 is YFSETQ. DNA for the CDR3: TGCGCCAGCAGCCCCCGTGCAACTAGCGACAACGAGCAGTACTTC. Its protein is CASSPRATSDNEQYF.

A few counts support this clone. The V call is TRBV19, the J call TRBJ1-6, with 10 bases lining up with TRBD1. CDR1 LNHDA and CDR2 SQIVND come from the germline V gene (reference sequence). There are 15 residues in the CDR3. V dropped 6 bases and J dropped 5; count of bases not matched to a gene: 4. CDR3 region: CASRAGTGDNSPLHF. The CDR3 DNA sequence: TGTGCCAGTAGGGCCGGGACAGGGGATAATTCACCCCTCCACTTT.

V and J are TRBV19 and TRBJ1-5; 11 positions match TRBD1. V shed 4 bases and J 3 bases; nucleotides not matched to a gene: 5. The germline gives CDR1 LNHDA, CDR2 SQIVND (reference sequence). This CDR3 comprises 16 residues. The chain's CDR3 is CASSTGQGANNQPQHF. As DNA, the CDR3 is TGTGCCAGTAGTACTGGACAGGGGGCGAACAATCAGCCCCAGCATTTT.

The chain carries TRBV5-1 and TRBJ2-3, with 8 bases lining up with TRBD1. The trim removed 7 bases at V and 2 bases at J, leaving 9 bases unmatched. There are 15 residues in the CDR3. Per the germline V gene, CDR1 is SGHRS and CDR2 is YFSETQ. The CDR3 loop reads CASYQGADSTDTQYF. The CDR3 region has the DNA TGCGCCAGCTACCAGGGGGCGGATTCCACAGATACGCAGTATTTT. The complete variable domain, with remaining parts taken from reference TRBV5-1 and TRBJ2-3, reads KAGVTQTPRYLIKTRGQQVTLSCSPISGHRSVSWYQQTPGQGLQFLFEYFSETQRNKGNFPGRFSGRQFSNSRSEMNVSTLELGDSALYLCASYQGADSTDTQYFGPGTRLTVL.